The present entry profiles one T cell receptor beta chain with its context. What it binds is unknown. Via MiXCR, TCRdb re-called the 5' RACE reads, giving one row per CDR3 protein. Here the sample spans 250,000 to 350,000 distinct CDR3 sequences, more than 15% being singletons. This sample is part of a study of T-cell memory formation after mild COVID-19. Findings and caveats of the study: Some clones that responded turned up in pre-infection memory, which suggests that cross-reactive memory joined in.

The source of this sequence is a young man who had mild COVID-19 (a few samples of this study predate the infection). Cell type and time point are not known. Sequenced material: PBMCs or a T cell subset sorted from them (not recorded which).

Written as DNA, the CDR3 is TGCGCCAGCAGCTTGGGAGGCTTGATACCCACAGATACGCAGTATTTT. Its translation is CASSLGGLIPTDTQYF. This chain links TRBV5-1 with TRBJ2-3; D remains ambiguous. Trimming stripped 0 bases from V and 2 bases from J, with 13 bases between. Germline V gives CDR1 SGHRS, CDR2 YFSETQ. The CDR3 has 16 amino acids.